Listed here are 13 T cell receptor beta chains from one sample, sequenced in a study of cytomegalovirus exposure and HLA in healthy donors. The PCR contained 60 Vbeta and 13 Jbeta primers. Profiled with immunoSEQ multiplex PCR; TCRdb holds only in-frame clones, not every one. The sample includes some 100,000 clones, under 85% seen only once; the top ten take 6.5% to 8.5%. Sequences were obtained from PBMCs. The receptors were gathered from a woman aged 45 to 65 in good health and CMV-seropositive.

The rearrangement uses TRBV28 and TRBJ2-7; tentative D call: TRBD2 (6 bases). Germline CDR1 is MDHEN and CDR2 is SYDVKM. This CDR3 spans 15 amino acids. V was pared by 5 bases and J by 6 bases, with 20 bases between. CDR3 bases: TGTGCCAGCAGTCCGCGACCTTTTAAGCGGGCCGAGCAGTACTTC. Amino acids: CASSPRPFKRAEQYF.

The genes are TRBV2 and TRBJ2-1; the D is unclear. Germline CDR1 SNHLY, CDR2 FYNNEI. The CDR3 has 15 amino acids. V lost 6 bases, J lost 0 bases, and 12 bases lay in between. This CDR3 is CASRNRILSYNEQFF. Here the CDR3 DNA reads TGTGCCAGCAGGAACAGAATACTCTCCTACAATGAGCAGTTCTTC.

The chain uses TRBV11-2 and TRBJ2-3, with D possibly TRBD2 on 6 matching bases. V was clipped by 5 bases and J by 6 bases, with 18 bases between them. The germline V gene has CDR1 SGHAT and CDR2 FQNNGV. CDR3 length equals 15 residues. DNA of the CDR3: TGTGCCAGCAGCCCCCCCGGGGCGGGGCAGGATACGCAGTATTTT. Translating gives CASSPPGAGQDTQYF.

This clone came up a few times. This chain uses TRBV5-1 with TRBJ2-1; D not certain. CDR1 is SGHRS, CDR2 YFSETQ, per germline. This CDR3 spans 12 amino acids. Trimming stripped 4 bases from V and 1 base from J, with 3 bases between. CDR3 sequence reads: CASSESYNEQFF. CDR3 sequence (DNA): TGCGCCAGCAGCGAGTCCTACAATGAGCAGTTCTTC.

The rearrangement uses TRBV9 and TRBJ2-3; a weak D match, TRBD1 (5 bases). CDR3 size: 13 residues. CDR1 and CDR2 from the germline V gene are SGDLS and YYNGEE. The germline V and J ends were trimmed by 3 bases and 5 bases, with 10 bases remaining between them. The CDR3 sequence is CASSGEQVDTQYF. CDR3 nucleotides: TGTGCCAGCAGCGGGGAACAGGTAGATACGCAGTATTTT.

This clone has only a few counts. This chain joins TRBV11-2 and TRBJ1-2, with 7 bases lining up with TRBD1. Germline V gene lookup returns CDR1 SGHAT and CDR2 FQNNGV. The V and J ends lost 1 base and 3 bases, in that order; junction bases with no gene match: 2. The CDR3 contains 14 residues. The CDR3 DNA reads TGTGCCAGCAGCTTAGGACAGGGAGACTATGGCTACACCTTC. This translates into CASSLGQGDYGYTF.

This clone is labeled medium-sized. The V and J genes are TRBV2 and TRBJ2-7, with a possible D match to TRBD2 (6 bases). Per the germline V gene, CDR1 is SNHLY and CDR2 is FYNNEI. This CDR3 has 14 residues. The ends were cut back, 6 bases at V and 3 bases at J, with 15 bases in the middle. The CDR3 DNA follows: TGTGCCAGCAGGCGGGACTCGAGGGACTACGAGCAGTACTTC. Residues: CASRRDSRDYEQYF.

This clone was counted only a few times. The CDR3 is CASNLRRGSYEQYF. DNA for the CDR3: TGTGCCAGCAACCTACGGCGGGGGTCCTACGAGCAGTACTTC. The rearrangement links TRBV6-5 to TRBJ2-7; 7 bases are a match to TRBD2. With V trimmed by 7 bases and J by 1 base, 7 bases remained unmatched. CDR1 and CDR2 (germline): MNHEY, SVGAGI. The CDR3 spans 14 residues.

V usage is TRBV6-4 and J usage is TRBJ1-2; D perhaps matches TRBD1 (5 bases). The CDR3 is 14 amino acids. CDR1 is MRHNA, CDR2 SNTAGT, per germline. Trimming stripped 0 bases from V and 8 bases from J, with 13 bases between. CDR3 protein: CASSDSGTGDGYTF. CDR3 nucleotides: TGTGCCAGCAGTGACTCGGGGACGGGGGACGGCTACACCTTC.

This clone came up once. The V gene is TRBV10-3, the J gene TRBJ1-5; D uncertain. The ends were cut back, 5 bases at V and 0 bases at J, with 8 bases in the middle. This CDR3 comprises 14 residues. Germline CDR1 reads ENHRY; CDR2 reads SYGVKD. The CDR3 here is CAISPRVSNQPQHF. The CDR3 DNA follows: TGTGCCATCAGTCCGCGGGTTAGCAATCAGCCCCAGCATTTT.

The count of this clone is one. V gene TRBV6-6 combines with J gene TRBJ2-5; weak D call: TRBD2 (5 bases). In germline, CDR1 is MNHNY, CDR2 SVGAGI (reference sequence). This CDR3 comprises 12 residues. The V gene lost 6 bases and the J gene lost 3 bases, with 8 bases spanning the gap. The DNA of the CDR3 is TGTGCCAGCAGCTCGGGGAAAGAGACCCAGTACTTC. It codes for CASSSGKETQYF.

This chain joins TRBV10-3 and TRBJ2-7; maybe TRBD2 (6 bases). The germline gives CDR1 ENHRY, CDR2 SYGVKD. CDR3 length: 15 amino acids. V gave up 2 bases and J gave up 3 bases, with 14 bases separating them. CDR3: CAISENLASDYEQYF. The CDR3 DNA is TGTGCCATCAGTGAGAACTTGGCTAGCGACTACGAGCAGTACTTC.

The chain uses TRBV6-1 and TRBJ2-1; tentatively, D is TRBD2 (5 bases). Trimming took off 8 bases at V and 1 base at J, with 9 bases between the two ends. CDR3 length equals 13 residues. CDR1 and CDR2 from the germline V gene are MNHNS and SASEGT. This CDR3 is CASGGFSYNEQFF. Written as DNA, the CDR3 is TGTGCCAGCGGAGGTTTTTCCTACAATGAGCAGTTCTTC.